Below, 17 T cell receptor beta chains from the same sample are listed, as sequenced in a study of cytomegalovirus exposure and HLA in healthy donors. The PCR employed 60 Vbeta primers together with 13 Jbeta primers. Libraries were prepared by immunoSEQ multiplex PCR; TCRdb keeps only in-frame clonotypes and omits some of them. The repertoire holds roughly 150,000 clones, with roughly 80% as singletons. Sequenced: PBMCs. The receptors shown here come from a middle-aged woman in good health and CMV-seropositive.

The V call is TRBV28, the J call TRBJ2-3; TRBD2 might be the D (6 bases). Germline V gene data show CDR1 as MDHEN and CDR2 as SYDVKM. V was shortened by 5 bases and J by 2 bases, with 23 bases between the two germline ends. The CDR3 consists of 18 residues. CDR3 in DNA: TGTGCCAGCAGTAGACGAGGTTGGGGAGGCCAAGTCACAGATACGCAGTATTTT. Translation gives CASSRRGWGGQVTDTQYF.

The chain recombines TRBV7-9 with TRBJ2-7; 10 bases match TRBD2. J lost 7 bases, V lost 5 bases, and 14 bases had no gene match. The germline gives CDR1 SEHNR, CDR2 FQNEAQ (reference sequence). This CDR3 has 16 residues. CDR3 residues: CASSGNSGRRSWEQYF. CDR3 nucleotide sequence: TGTGCCAGCAGCGGGAATAGCGGGAGGAGGTCTTGGGAGCAGTACTTC.

The chain joins TRBV10-3 to TRBJ1-1; D unclear. Germline CDR1 is ENHRY and CDR2 is SYGVKD. V lost 4 bases and J lost 5, with 14 bases in between. The CDR3 has 14 amino acids. In DNA form, the CDR3 reads TGTGCCATCAGTGCTTTGGAGAGTCAGACTGAAGCTTTCTTT. Translation gives CAISALESQTEAFF.

V usage is TRBV6-1 and J usage is TRBJ1-4; D remains ambiguous. The V end lost 5 bases, the J end lost 7 bases, and 11 bases lay between the germline ends. The CDR3 has 13 amino acids. Germline lookup yields CDR1 MNHNS and CDR2 SASEGT. The CDR3 bases are TGTGCCAGCAGTTCTCCGACTGGTGAAAAACTGTTTTTT. Its protein is CASSSPTGEKLFF.

The chain combines TRBV19 with TRBJ2-2; the D gene is possibly TRBD1 (6 bases). V lost 4 bases and J lost 4, with 13 bases in between. The CDR3 covers 15 residues. Germline values: CDR1 LNHDA, CDR2 SQIVND (reference sequence). The CDR3 nucleotides read TGTGCCAGTAGTACCGGTAGGGGGACCACCGGGGAGCTGTTTTTT. Translated, it gives CASSTGRGTTGELFF.

The chain joins TRBV18 to TRBJ1-4; 10 bases match TRBD1. The germline CDR1 and CDR2 sequences are KGHSH and LQKENI. The CDR3 contains 16 residues. V was clipped by 2 bases and J by 5 bases; unmatched bases: 5. The CDR3 is CASSPETGGLNEKLFF. The DNA of the CDR3 is TGTGCCAGCTCACCAGAGACAGGGGGCCTGAATGAAAAACTGTTTTTT.

This sequence joins TRBV19 and TRBJ2-2; D perhaps matches TRBD2 (6 bases). The V gene lost 5 bases and the J gene lost 7 bases, with 11 bases spanning the gap. From germline, CDR1 is LNHDA and CDR2 SQIVND (reference sequence). The CDR3 is made up of 13 amino acids. The CDR3 loop is CASSPTGVGELFF. The CDR3 region has the DNA TGTGCCAGTAGTCCCACGGGGGTCGGGGAGCTGTTTTTT.

This clone occurred many times. The V call is TRBV7-9, the J call TRBJ1-2; D not certain. Germline CDR1 is SEHNR and CDR2 is FQNEAQ (reference sequence). V shed 5 bases and J shed 0 bases, with 10 bases lying between them. The CDR3 has 14 amino acids. CDR3 DNA sequence: TGTGCCAGCAGCCCGGGGTCCGCTAACTATGGCTACACCTTC. Its protein is CASSPGSANYGYTF.

This chain joins TRBV28 and TRBJ1-2; tentative D call: TRBD1 (5 bases). The V end lost 11 bases, the J end lost 4 bases, and 11 bases lay between the germline ends. The V gene's germline CDR1 is MDHEN and CDR2 SYDVKM. The CDR3 is 11 residues long. CDR3 sequence (DNA): TGTGCCGCGGGGGACTCCTATGGCTACACCTTC. Its translation: CAAGDSYGYTF.

The rearrangement links TRBV5-4 to TRBJ2-1, with D perhaps matching TRBD1 (5 bases). CDR3 length: 13 amino acids. V lost 4 bases and J lost 6, with 11 bases in between. Germline CDR1 SGHNT, CDR2 YYREEE (reference sequence). The CDR3 is CASSNQGGNEQFF. The CDR3 bases are TGTGCCAGCAGCAATCAGGGCGGCAATGAGCAGTTCTTC.

The chain is built from TRBV5-1 and TRBJ2-1, with D possibly matching TRBD1 (6 bases). Germline CDR1 SGHRS, CDR2 YFSETQ. This CDR3 is built from 15 residues. The germline V and J ends were trimmed by 4 bases and 1 base, with 12 bases remaining between them. The CDR3 DNA reads as TGCGCCAGCAGCGTGGGGCAGGGGTCCTACAATGAGCAGTTCTTC. As protein: CASSVGQGSYNEQFF.

The V and J genes are TRBV5-8 and TRBJ2-3; 9 bases agree with TRBD2. J was trimmed by 2 bases and V by 0 bases; bases with no gene match: 4. This CDR3 spans 16 amino acids. Germline assignment: CDR1 SGHTS and CDR2 YDEGEE. This CDR3 is CASSLGASGNTDTQYF. CDR3 sequence (DNA): TGTGCCAGCAGCTTGGGGGCTAGCGGGAACACAGATACGCAGTATTTT.

V usage is TRBV7-3 and J usage is TRBJ2-3, with D maybe TRBD2 (5 bases). Germline assignment: CDR1 SGHTA and CDR2 FQGTGA. This CDR3 has 16 amino acids. V was shortened by 4 bases and J by 0 bases, with 14 bases between the two germline ends. CDR3 in amino acids: CASSSSPGASTDTQYF. The CDR3 DNA is TGTGCCAGCAGCTCTAGCCCTGGCGCTAGCACAGATACGCAGTATTTT.

The chain employs TRBV4-1 and TRBJ2-2, with D perhaps matching TRBD1 (6 bases). V lost 5 bases, J lost 3 bases, and 13 bases lay in between. Per the germline V gene, CDR1 is MGHRA and CDR2 is YSYEKL. CDR3 length: 15 residues. This CDR3 is CASSLRDTYTGELFF. Written as DNA, the CDR3 is TGCGCCAGCAGCTTACGGGACACCTACACCGGGGAGCTGTTTTTT.

The rearrangement links TRBV5-4 to TRBJ2-1; TRBD1 might be the D (5 bases). CDR1 and CDR2 from the germline V gene are SGHNT and YYREEE (reference sequence). V shed 3 bases and J shed 10 bases, with 14 bases lying between them. This CDR3 is 13 amino acids long. This CDR3 reads CASSSPLQAEQFF. The CDR3, as DNA: TGTGCCAGCAGCTCCCCGCTACAGGCGGAGCAGTTCTTC.

This clone was observed a handful of times. V is TRBV14 and J is TRBJ1-3; unclear D gene. Per the germline V gene, CDR1 is SGHDN and CDR2 is FVKESK. There are 14 residues in the CDR3. Trimming left V 5 bases short and J 0 bases short, with 8 bases between. CDR3 sequence: CASSMKLSGNTIYF. CDR3 DNA: TGTGCCAGCAGCATGAAACTCTCTGGAAACACCATATATTTT.

This clone appeared a single time. The rearrangement links TRBV6-6 to TRBJ1-4; D perhaps matches TRBD1 (6 bases). The CDR3 length is 15 residues. The V and J ends lost 6 bases and 8 bases respectively, with 19 bases between them. The V gene's germline CDR1 is MNHNY and CDR2 SVGAGI (reference sequence). CDR3: CASRTKQGGEEKLFF. As DNA, the CDR3 is TGTGCCAGCAGGACTAAACAGGGAGGGGAAGAAAAACTGTTTTTT.